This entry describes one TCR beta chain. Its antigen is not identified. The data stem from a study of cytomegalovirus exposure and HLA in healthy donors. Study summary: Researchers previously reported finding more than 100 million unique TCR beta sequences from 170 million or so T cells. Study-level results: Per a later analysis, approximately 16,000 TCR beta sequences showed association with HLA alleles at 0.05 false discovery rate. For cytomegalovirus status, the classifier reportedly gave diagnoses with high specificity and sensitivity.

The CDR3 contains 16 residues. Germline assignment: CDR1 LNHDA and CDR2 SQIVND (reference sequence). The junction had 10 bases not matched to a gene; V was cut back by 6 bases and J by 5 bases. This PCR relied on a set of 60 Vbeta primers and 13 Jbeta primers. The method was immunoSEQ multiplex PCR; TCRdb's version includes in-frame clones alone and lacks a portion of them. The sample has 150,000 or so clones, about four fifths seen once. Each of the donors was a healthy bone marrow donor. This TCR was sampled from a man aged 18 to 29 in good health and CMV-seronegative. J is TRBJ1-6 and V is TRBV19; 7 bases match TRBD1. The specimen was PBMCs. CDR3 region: CASRETGALHNSPLHF. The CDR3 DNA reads TGTGCCAGTAGGGAAACAGGGGCTCTCCATAATTCACCCCTCCACTTT.